The T cell receptor beta chain under discussion was sequenced for a study of blood T cell repertoires in COVID-19. The wider study: Acute and convalescent COVID-19 specimens originated in the United States, Italy and Spain. Sources were T cells, B-cell-depleted T cells, or PBMCs; the material itself was cDNA or gDNA.

V was pared by 9 bases and J by 7 bases, with 19 bases between. The CDR3 is made up of 15 amino acids. Germline lookup yields CDR1 LNHDA and CDR2 SQIVND (reference sequence). This clone has a handful of counts. Per the original methods: Nucleated cell counts were estimated from reference gene primer amplification. Clones were read by immunoSEQ multiplex PCR, and TCRdb kept only the in-frame ones, dropping some. That table supplies the V and J calls and clone size; D and trimming were determined from the DNA. The repertoire holds 35,000 to 45,000 clones, with nearly 90% as singletons. Sequencing was done on a sample of peripheral blood. The source of this sequence is a human donor in a cohort sampled during active COVID-19. The chain combines TRBV19 with TRBJ1-6, with a tentative D call TRBD1 (5 bases). CDR3 region: CASAAGQGGNSPLHF. CDR3 DNA: TGTGCCAGCGCCGCGGGGCAGGGAGGGAATTCACCCCTCCACTTT. The variable domain in full, with the rest retrieved from reference TRBV19 and TRBJ1-6, is DGGITQSPKYLFRKEGQNVTLSCEQNLNHDAMYWYRQDPGQGLRLIYYSQIVNDFQKGDIAEGYSVSREKKESFPLTVTSAQKNPTAFYLCASAAGQGGNSPLHFGNGTRLTVT.